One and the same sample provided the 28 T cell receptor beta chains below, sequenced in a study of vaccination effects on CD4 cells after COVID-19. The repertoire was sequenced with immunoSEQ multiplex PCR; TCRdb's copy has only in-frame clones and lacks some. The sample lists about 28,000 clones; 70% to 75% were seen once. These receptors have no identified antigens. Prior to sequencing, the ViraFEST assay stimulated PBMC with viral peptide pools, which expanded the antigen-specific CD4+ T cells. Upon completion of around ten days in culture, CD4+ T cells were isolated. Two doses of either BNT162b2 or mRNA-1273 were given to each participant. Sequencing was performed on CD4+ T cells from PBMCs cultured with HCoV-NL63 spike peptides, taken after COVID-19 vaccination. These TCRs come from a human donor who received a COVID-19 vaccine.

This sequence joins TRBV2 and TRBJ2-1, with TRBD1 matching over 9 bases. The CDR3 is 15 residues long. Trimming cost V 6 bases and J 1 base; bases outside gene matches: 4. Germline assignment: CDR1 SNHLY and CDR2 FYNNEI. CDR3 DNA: TGTGCCAGCAGGCTTGACAGGGGGTCCTACAATGAGCAGTTCTTC. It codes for CASRLDRGSYNEQFF. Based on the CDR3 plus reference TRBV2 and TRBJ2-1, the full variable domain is EPEVTQTPSHQVTQMGQEVILRCVPISNHLYFYWYRQILGQKVEFLVSFYNNEISEKSEIFDDQFSVERPDGSNFTLKIRSTKLEDSAMYFCASRLDRGSYNEQFFGPGTRLTVL.

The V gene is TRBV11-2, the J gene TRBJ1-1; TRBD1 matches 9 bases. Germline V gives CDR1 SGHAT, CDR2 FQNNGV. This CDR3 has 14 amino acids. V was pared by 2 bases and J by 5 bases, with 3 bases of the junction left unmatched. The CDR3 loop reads CASSLRTGVTEAFF. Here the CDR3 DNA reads TGTGCCAGCAGCTTACGGACAGGGGTTACTGAAGCTTTCTTT.

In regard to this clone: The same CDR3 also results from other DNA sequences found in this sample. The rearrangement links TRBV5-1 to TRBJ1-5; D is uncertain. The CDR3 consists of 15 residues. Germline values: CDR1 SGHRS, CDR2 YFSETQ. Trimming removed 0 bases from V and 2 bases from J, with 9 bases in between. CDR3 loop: CASSLGPLGNQPQHF. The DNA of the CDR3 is TGCGCCAGCAGCTTGGGACCGTTGGGCAATCAGCCCCAGCATTTT.

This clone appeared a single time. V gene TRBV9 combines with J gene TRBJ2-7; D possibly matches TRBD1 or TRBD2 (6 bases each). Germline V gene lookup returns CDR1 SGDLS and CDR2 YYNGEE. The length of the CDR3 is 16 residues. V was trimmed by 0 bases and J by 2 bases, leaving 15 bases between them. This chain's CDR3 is CASSVAAGGAPYEQYF. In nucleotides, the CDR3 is TGTGCCAGCAGCGTAGCTGCCGGGGGCGCCCCCTACGAGCAGTACTTC.

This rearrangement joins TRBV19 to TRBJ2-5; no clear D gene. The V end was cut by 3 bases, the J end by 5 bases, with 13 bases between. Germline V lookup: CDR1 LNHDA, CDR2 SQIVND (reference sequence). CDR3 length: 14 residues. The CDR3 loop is CASSILSSMETQYF. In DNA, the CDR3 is TGTGCCAGTAGTATTCTGAGTAGCATGGAGACCCAGTACTTC.

The CDR3 spells CASSMGTILAEAFF. CDR3 sequence (DNA): TGTGCCAGTAGTATGGGCACGATTCTCGCTGAAGCTTTCTTT. This chain links TRBV19 with TRBJ1-1; D is unclear. The length of the CDR3 is 14 residues. Trimming took off 3 bases at V and 6 bases at J, with 14 bases between the two ends. CDR1 is LNHDA, CDR2 SQIVND, per germline (reference sequence). The full variable domain, its missing parts supplied by reference TRBV19 and TRBJ1-1, is DGGITQSPKYLFRKEGQNVTLSCEQNLNHDAMYWYRQDPGQGLRLIYYSQIVNDFQKGDIAEGYSVSREKKESFPLTVTSAQKNPTAFYLCASSMGTILAEAFFGQGTRLTVV.

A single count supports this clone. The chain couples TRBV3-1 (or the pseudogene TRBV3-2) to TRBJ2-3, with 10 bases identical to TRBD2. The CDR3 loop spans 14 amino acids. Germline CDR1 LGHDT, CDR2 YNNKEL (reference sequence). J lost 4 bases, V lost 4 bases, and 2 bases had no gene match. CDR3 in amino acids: CASSRSGGADTQYF. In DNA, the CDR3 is TGTGCCAGCAGCCGCAGCGGGGGGGCAGATACGCAGTATTTT.

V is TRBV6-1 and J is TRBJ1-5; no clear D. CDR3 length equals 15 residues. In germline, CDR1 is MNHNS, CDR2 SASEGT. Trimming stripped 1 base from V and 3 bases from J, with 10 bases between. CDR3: CASSEVWSDNQPQHF. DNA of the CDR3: TGTGCCAGCAGTGAAGTTTGGTCAGACAATCAGCCCCAGCATTTT.

The CDR3 region has the DNA TGTGCCAGCTATAACCCGGGACCCATTCATGAGCCCTACGAGCAGTACTTC. Translating gives CASYNPGPIHEPYEQYF. V usage is TRBV2 and J usage is TRBJ2-7; possibly TRBD1 or TRBD2 for D (5 bases each). Germline CDR1 is SNHLY and CDR2 is FYNNEI. This CDR3 comprises 17 residues. V was shortened by 8 bases and J by 2 bases, with 25 bases between the two germline ends. Variable domain in full (rest from reference TRBV2 and TRBJ2-7): EPEVTQTPSHQVTQMGQEVILRCVPISNHLYFYWYRQILGQKVEFLVSFYNNEISEKSEIFDDQFSVERPDGSNFTLKIRSTKLEDSAMYFCASYNPGPIHEPYEQYFGPGTRLTVT.

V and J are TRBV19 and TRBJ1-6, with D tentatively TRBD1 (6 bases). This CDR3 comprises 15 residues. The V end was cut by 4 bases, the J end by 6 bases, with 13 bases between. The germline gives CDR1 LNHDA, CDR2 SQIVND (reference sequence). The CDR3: CASSRQGLGNSPLHF. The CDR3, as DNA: TGTGCCAGTAGTAGGCAGGGGCTGGGTAATTCACCCCTCCACTTT.

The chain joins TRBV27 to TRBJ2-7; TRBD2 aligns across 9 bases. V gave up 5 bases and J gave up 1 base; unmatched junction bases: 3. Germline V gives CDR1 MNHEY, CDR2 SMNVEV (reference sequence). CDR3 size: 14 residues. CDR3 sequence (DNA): TGTGCCAGCAGTAGCGGGGGGCGGTCCTACGAGCAGTACTTC. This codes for CASSSGGRSYEQYF.

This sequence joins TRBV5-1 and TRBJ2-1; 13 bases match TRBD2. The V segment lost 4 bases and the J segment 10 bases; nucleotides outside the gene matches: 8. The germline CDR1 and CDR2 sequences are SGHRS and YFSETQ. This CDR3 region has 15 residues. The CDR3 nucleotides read TGCGCCAGCAGCCCCGGGACTAGCGGGAATGACGAGCAGTTCTTC. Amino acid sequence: CASSPGTSGNDEQFF. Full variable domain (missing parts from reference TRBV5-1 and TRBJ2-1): KAGVTQTPRYLIKTRGQQVTLSCSPISGHRSVSWYQQTPGQGLQFLFEYFSETQRNKGNFPGRFSGRQFSNSRSEMNVSTLELGDSALYLCASSPGTSGNDEQFFGPGTRLTVL.

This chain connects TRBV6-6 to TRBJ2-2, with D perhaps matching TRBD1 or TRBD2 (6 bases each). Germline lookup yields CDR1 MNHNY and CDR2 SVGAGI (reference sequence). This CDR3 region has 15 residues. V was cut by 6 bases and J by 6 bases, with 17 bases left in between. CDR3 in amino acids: CASSQLGGRAGELFF. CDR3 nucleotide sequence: TGTGCCAGCAGCCAACTAGGGGGGCGAGCCGGGGAGCTGTTTTTT.

CDR3 bases: TGTGCCAGCAGCTCAGGACTAGCGGGAAACTACAATGAGCAGTTCTTC. Residues: CASSSGLAGNYNEQFF. The chain carries TRBV11-2 and TRBJ2-1, with 12 positions matching TRBD2. With 4 bases clipped from V and 3 bases from J, the junction kept 4 bases outside the gene matches. From germline, CDR1 is SGHAT and CDR2 FQNNGV. CDR3 size: 16 residues.

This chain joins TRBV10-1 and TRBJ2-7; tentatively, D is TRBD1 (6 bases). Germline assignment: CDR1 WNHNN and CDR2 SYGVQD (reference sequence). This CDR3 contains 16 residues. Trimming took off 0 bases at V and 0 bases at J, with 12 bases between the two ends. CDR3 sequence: CASSESGGANSYEQYF. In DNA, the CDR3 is TGCGCCAGCAGTGAGTCAGGGGGAGCCAACTCCTACGAGCAGTACTTC.

Here the CDR3 reads CASSRQGASGANVLTF. DNA of the CDR3: TGTGCCAGCAGCCGACAGGGGGCCTCTGGGGCCAACGTCCTGACTTTC. This sequence joins TRBV27 and TRBJ2-6; 10 nucleotides agree with TRBD1. This CDR3 region has 16 residues. J gave up 0 bases and V 6 bases, and 2 bases lay outside the gene matches. Germline CDR1 and CDR2: MNHEY and SMNVEV (reference sequence).

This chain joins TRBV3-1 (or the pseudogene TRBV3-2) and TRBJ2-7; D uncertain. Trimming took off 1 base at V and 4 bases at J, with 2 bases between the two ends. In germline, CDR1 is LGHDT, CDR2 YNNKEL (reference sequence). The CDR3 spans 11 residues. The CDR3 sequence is CASSQVYEQYF. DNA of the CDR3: TGTGCCAGCAGCCAAGTGTACGAGCAGTACTTC.

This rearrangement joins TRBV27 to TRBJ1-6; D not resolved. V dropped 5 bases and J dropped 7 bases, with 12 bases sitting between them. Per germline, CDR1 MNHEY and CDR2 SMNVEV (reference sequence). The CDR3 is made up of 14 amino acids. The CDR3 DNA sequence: TGTGCCAGCAGTCCTACAGTAACCAATTCACCCCTCCACTTT. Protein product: CASSPTVTNSPLHF.

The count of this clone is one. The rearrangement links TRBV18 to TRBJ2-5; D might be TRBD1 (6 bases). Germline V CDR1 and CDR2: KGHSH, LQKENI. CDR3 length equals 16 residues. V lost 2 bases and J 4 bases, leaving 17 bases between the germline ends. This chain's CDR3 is CASSPLDSSKRETQYF. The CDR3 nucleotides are TGTGCCAGCTCACCATTGGACAGTTCTAAACGAGAGACCCAGTACTTC.

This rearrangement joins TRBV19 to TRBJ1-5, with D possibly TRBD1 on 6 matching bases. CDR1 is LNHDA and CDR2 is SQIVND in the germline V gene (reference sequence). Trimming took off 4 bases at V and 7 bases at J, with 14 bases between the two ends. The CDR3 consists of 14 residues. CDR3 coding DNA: TGTGCCAGTAGTACGACAGAGGGGGAACAGCCCCAGCATTTT. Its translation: CASSTTEGEQPQHF.

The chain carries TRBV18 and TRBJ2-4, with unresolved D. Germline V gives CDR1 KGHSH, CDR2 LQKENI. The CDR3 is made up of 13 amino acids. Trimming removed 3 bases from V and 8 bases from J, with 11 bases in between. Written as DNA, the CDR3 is TGTGCCAGCTCACCGATGGATCGGGACATTCAGTACTTC. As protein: CASSPMDRDIQYF.

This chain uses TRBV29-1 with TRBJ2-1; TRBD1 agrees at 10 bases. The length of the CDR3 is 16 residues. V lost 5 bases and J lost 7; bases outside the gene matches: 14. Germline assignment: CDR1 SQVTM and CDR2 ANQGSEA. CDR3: CSVPKTGTGVWNEQFF. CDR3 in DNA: TGCAGCGTTCCAAAAACCGGGACAGGGGTTTGGAATGAGCAGTTCTTC.

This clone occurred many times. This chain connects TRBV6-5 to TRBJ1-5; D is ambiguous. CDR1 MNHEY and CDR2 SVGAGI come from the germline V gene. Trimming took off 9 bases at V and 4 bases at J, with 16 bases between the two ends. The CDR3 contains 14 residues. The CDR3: CASSSGSGNQPQHF. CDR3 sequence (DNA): TGTGCCAGTAGCTCGGGAAGTGGGAATCAGCCCCAGCATTTT.

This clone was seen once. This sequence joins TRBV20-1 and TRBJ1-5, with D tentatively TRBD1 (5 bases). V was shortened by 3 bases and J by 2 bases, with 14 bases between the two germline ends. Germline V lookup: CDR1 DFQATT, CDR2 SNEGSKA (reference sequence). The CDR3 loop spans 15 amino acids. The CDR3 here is CSASSPGGRNQPQHF. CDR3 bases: TGCAGTGCTAGTAGCCCGGGGGGTCGCAATCAGCCCCAGCATTTT.

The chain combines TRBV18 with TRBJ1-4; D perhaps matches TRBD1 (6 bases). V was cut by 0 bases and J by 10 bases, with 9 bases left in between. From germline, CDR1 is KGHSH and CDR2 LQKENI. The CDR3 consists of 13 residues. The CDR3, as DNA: TGTGCCAGCTCACCACCTGGGGGCGGAAAACTGTTTTTT. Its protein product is CASSPPGGGKLFF.

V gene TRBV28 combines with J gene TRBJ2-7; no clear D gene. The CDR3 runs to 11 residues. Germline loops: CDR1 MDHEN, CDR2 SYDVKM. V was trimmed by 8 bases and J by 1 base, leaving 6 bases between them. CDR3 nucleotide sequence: TGTGCCAGCTTAAGTTCCTACGAGCAGTACTTC. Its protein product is CASLSSYEQYF.

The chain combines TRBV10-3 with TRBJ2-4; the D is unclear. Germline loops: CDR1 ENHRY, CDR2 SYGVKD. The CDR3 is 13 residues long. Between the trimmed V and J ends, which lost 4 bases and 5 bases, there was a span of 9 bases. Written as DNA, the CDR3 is TGTGCCATCAGTGTAGGAGATGAAAACATTCAGTACTTC. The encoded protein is CAISVGDENIQYF.

The CDR3 DNA reads as TGTGCCACCAGCCCGCAAGACAGGGGATTTAATGAAAAACTGTTTTTT. This sequence encodes CATSPQDRGFNEKLFF. The rearrangement joins TRBV15 to TRBJ1-4, with 8 bases lining up with TRBD1. This CDR3 comprises 16 residues. The J segment lost 4 bases and the V segment lost 5 bases, leaving 9 bases of the junction unmatched. The germline V gene encodes CDR1 LNHNV and CDR2 YYDKDF (reference sequence). Full variable domain (remainder filled in from reference TRBV15 and TRBJ1-4): DAMVIQNPRYQVTQFGKPVTLSCSQTLNHNVMYWYQQKSSQAPKLLFHYYDKDFNNEADTPDNFQSRRPNTSFCFLDIRSPGLGDTAMYLCATSPQDRGFNEKLFFGSGTQLSVL.